Below, 21 T cell receptor beta chains from the same sample are listed, as sequenced in a study of blood T cell repertoires in COVID-19 (dated by TCRdb to the early 2020s). Library preparation was by the immunoSEQ multiplex PCR assay. Not all clones reach the TCRdb copy of this immuneACCESS table, which keeps in-frame sequences only. Checked studies attribute under half of the gap to unresolved V genes and leave the rest unexplained. The sample table contains roughly 200,000 clones; only one count was recorded for approximately 88% of them. The ten largest clones take up around 30% of the sample. Sequencing was carried out using peripheral blood. The source is a man aged 35 to 55 with acute or convalescent COVID-19.

The rearrangement links TRBV7-8 to TRBJ1-4; 11 bases match TRBD1. CDR3 length equals 19 residues. The germline V gene encodes CDR1 SGHVS and CDR2 FQNEAQ. V was pared by 5 bases and J by 8 bases, with 19 bases of the junction left unmatched. The CDR3 DNA follows: TGTGCCAGCAGCCCCTCCGTCCGGACAGGGGGCGCGCGGGGCGAAAAACTGTTTTTT. It is translated as CASSPSVRTGGARGEKLFF.

This sequence joins TRBV3-1 (or the pseudogene TRBV3-2) and TRBJ1-2; unclear D gene. Trimming shortened V by 2 bases and J by 8 bases, and 12 bases separated the two germline ends. This CDR3 has 13 residues. Germline V CDR1 and CDR2: LGHDT, YNNKEL (reference sequence). The CDR3 here is CASSQSGGRGYTF. CDR3 coding DNA: TGTGCCAGCAGCCAATCGGGAGGGAGAGGCTACACCTTC.

On this clone: At one end, the junction sequence differs from germline, possibly due to a read error. The rearrangement links TRBV30 to TRBJ2-5; D may be TRBD1 (5 bases). This CDR3 has 12 residues. Germline V gene data show CDR1 as GTSNPN and CDR2 as SVGIG (reference sequence). The CDR3 region has the DNA TGTGCCTGGAGTCCCCAGAGGCAGGGCCACCACTTC. Translating gives CAWSPQRQGHHF.

Ten or more counts support this clone. This chain uses TRBV7-9 with TRBJ2-6; weak D call: TRBD1 (5 bases). The ends were cut back, 0 bases at V and 2 bases at J, with 5 bases in the middle. This CDR3 is built from 15 residues. The V gene's germline CDR1 is SEHNR and CDR2 FQNEAQ (reference sequence). The CDR3 loop reads CASSLAGAGANVLTF. As DNA, the CDR3 is TGTGCCAGCAGCTTAGCAGGGGCTGGGGCCAACGTCCTGACTTTC.

The CDR3 bases are TGCGCCAGCAGCCTGCGACAGGGAACTAATTCACCCCTCCACTTT. It codes for CASSLRQGTNSPLHF. This chain links TRBV5-1 with TRBJ1-6; TRBD1 matches 7 bases. The CDR3 spans 15 residues. Losses at the gene ends were 4 bases for V and 6 bases for J; bases not matched to a gene: 7. CDR1 and CDR2 (germline): SGHRS, YFSETQ.

For this clone: The same CDR3 arises from other DNA sequences in this sample as well. The chain links TRBV7-3 to TRBJ2-1; 16 nucleotides line up with TRBD2. The CDR3 has 15 amino acids. V shed 3 bases and J 8 bases; nucleotides not matched to a gene: 1. Germline V CDR1 and CDR2: SGHTA, FQGTGA. CDR3 coding DNA: TGTGCCAGCAGCTTGGGACTAGCGGGAGGGTATGAGCAGTTCTTC. It specifies CASSLGLAGGYEQFF.

The chain is built from TRBV5-6 and TRBJ2-3, with D possibly TRBD1 on 6 matching bases. Germline lookup yields CDR1 SGHDT and CDR2 YYEEEE. This CDR3 has 13 residues. V gave up 4 bases and J gave up 2 bases, with 8 bases separating them. The CDR3 sequence: CASSRGNTDTQYF. The CDR3 DNA follows: TGTGCCAGCAGCAGGGGGAACACAGATACGCAGTATTTT.

The chain links TRBV5-6 to TRBJ2-3; 7 nucleotides align to TRBD2. Germline trimming cut 1 base from V and 3 bases from J; bases unmatched to any gene: 5. CDR3 size: 15 residues. In germline, CDR1 is SGHDT, CDR2 YYEEEE. CDR3: CASSLRTSGTDTQYF. DNA for the CDR3: TGTGCCAGCAGCTTGCGGACTAGTGGTACAGATACGCAGTATTTT.

This chain connects TRBV9 to TRBJ2-5, with 10 bases lining up with TRBD2. CDR1 SGDLS and CDR2 YYNGEE come from the germline V gene. V gave up 6 bases and J gave up 7 bases; unmatched junction bases: 9. The CDR3 covers 14 residues. Here the CDR3 DNA reads TGTGCCAGCACCCAAGGACTAGCGGCTACGACCCAGTACTTC. Protein sequence: CASTQGLAATTQYF.

The V and J genes are TRBV29-1 and TRBJ2-3; 7 bases match TRBD2. CDR1 and CDR2 (germline): SQVTM, ANQGSEA. V shed 2 bases, J shed 3 bases, and the junction held 8 bases outside the gene matches. This CDR3 has 15 residues. CDR3 nucleotides: TGCAGCGTTGAACGGGTTAGCGGGCAGACAGATACGCAGTATTTT. Residues: CSVERVSGQTDTQYF.

The genes are TRBV6-5 and TRBJ1-1, with 8 bases fitting TRBD1. There are 12 residues in the CDR3. Germline CDR1 reads MNHEY; CDR2 reads SVGAGI. J lost 7 bases, V lost 6 bases, and 4 bases had no gene match. The chain's CDR3 is CASRSTGGEAFF. CDR3 bases: TGTGCCAGCAGGAGCACAGGGGGTGAAGCTTTCTTT.

This rearrangement joins TRBV6-5 to TRBJ2-3, with 11 bases aligning to TRBD2. J was trimmed by 3 bases and V by 7 bases; bases with no gene match: 6. The germline CDR1 and CDR2 sequences are MNHEY and SVGAGI. The CDR3 totals 15 residues. CDR3 coding DNA: TGTGCCAGCACACCGAGGACTAGCGGGACAGATACGCAGTATTTT. Its protein is CASTPRTSGTDTQYF.

The genes are TRBV5-6 and TRBJ2-1, with TRBD2 matching 10 bases. The CDR3 has 16 residues. The ends lost 4 bases at V and 9 bases at J; junction bases unmatched: 13. Germline V lookup: CDR1 SGHDT, CDR2 YYEEEE. CDR3 sequence: CASSPGLAEANSEQFF. The CDR3 DNA is TGTGCCAGCAGCCCCGGACTAGCGGAGGCGAATAGTGAGCAGTTCTTC.

The chain recombines TRBV21-1 with TRBJ2-7; the table's TRBD1 call for D was not verified on the DNA. TRBV21-1 is reported as a pseudogene. CDR3 length equals 12 residues. CDR3 coding DNA: TGTGCCAGCAGCAAGGACAGCTACGAGCAGTACTTC. Residues: CASSKDSYEQYF.

V usage is TRBV2 and J usage is TRBJ1-2; D not certain. Trimming removed 3 bases at V and 2 bases at J, with 19 bases between. This CDR3 region has 17 residues. Germline CDR1 reads SNHLY; CDR2 reads FYNNEI. The CDR3 protein is CASSDLRFPRSNYGYTF. CDR3 sequence (DNA): TGTGCCAGCAGTGATTTACGCTTTCCCAGATCCAACTATGGCTACACCTTC. Based on the CDR3 plus reference TRBV2 and TRBJ1-2, the full variable domain is EPEVTQTPSHQVTQMGQEVILRCVPISNHLYFYWYRQILGQKVEFLVSFYNNEISEKSEIFDDQFSVERPDGSNFTLKIRSTKLEDSAMYFCASSDLRFPRSNYGYTFGSGTRLTVV.

A few counts support this clone. The chain recombines TRBV20-1 with TRBJ2-7; D possibly corresponds to TRBD2 (6 bases). CDR3 length: 11 residues. The ends were cut back, 6 bases at V and 6 bases at J, with 12 bases in the middle. Germline lookup yields CDR1 DFQATT and CDR2 SNEGSKA (reference sequence). This CDR3 reads CSAWGVTEQYF. CDR3 bases: TGCAGTGCCTGGGGGGTAACCGAGCAGTACTTC.

V is TRBV3-1 (or the pseudogene TRBV3-2) and J is TRBJ1-4; 7 nucleotides agree with TRBD1. The CDR3 is 15 residues long. The trim removed 4 bases at V and 2 bases at J, leaving 4 bases unmatched. Germline V gene sequence: CDR1 LGHDT, CDR2 YNNKEL (reference sequence). In DNA form, the CDR3 reads TGTGCCAGCAGCCGGAACAGGGGTACTAATGAAAAACTGTTTTTT. Residues: CASSRNRGTNEKLFF.

The chain employs TRBV6-5 and TRBJ1-4; 8 positions match TRBD1. J gave up 7 bases and V 8 bases, and 3 bases lay outside the gene matches. Germline V gene sequence: CDR1 MNHEY, CDR2 SVGAGI. The CDR3 is 12 residues long. CDR3 protein: CASARGPEKLFF. As DNA, the CDR3 is TGTGCCAGCGCCAGGGGGCCTGAAAAACTGTTTTTT.

The chain recombines TRBV14 with TRBJ1-1; D call uncertain. The germline gives CDR1 SGHDN, CDR2 FVKESK. V lost 2 bases, J lost 7 bases, and 5 bases lay in between. This CDR3 is built from 11 residues. CDR3 sequence (DNA): TGTGCCAGCAGCCAACGACTTGAAGCTTTCTTT. It specifies CASSQRLEAFF.

This clone was recorded many times. V usage is TRBV2 and J usage is TRBJ2-1; 7 bases map to TRBD2. V was clipped by 7 bases and J by 4 bases; unmatched bases: 4. Germline CDR1 is SNHLY and CDR2 is FYNNEI. The CDR3 runs 13 residues. CDR3 nucleotide sequence: TGTGCCAGCACGCGGGAGCATTACAATGAGCAGTTCTTC. This translates into CASTREHYNEQFF.

This CDR3 reads CASSPRGPNYGYTF. CDR3 coding DNA: TGTGCCAGCAGCCCCAGGGGCCCAAACTATGGCTACACCTTC. The rearrangement links TRBV7-8 to TRBJ1-2, with D possibly matching TRBD1 (6 bases). V lost 5 bases and J lost 2, with 12 bases in between. Germline values: CDR1 SGHVS, CDR2 FQNEAQ. This CDR3 spans 14 amino acids.